One and the same sample provided the 14 T cell receptor beta chains below, sequenced in a study of type 1 and type 2 diabetes patients. Amplification started from genomic DNA. Multiplex PCR with 30 forward and 13 reverse primers amplified the TCR beta CDR3. TCRdb itself ran the multiplex PCR reads through MiXCR, one entry per CDR3 protein. The sample lists 250,000 to 300,000 distinct CDR3 sequences; 45% to 60% were seen once. The sequenced material came from peripheral blood mononuclear cells (PBMCs). The receptors come from a man in his late teens or twenties with type 2 diabetes.

The chain links TRBV7-2 to TRBJ2-2; 13 bases are a match to TRBD2. Unmatched junction bases numbered 6, after V lost 5 bases and J lost 6 bases. Per the germline V gene, CDR1 is SGHTA and CDR2 is FQGNSA. CDR3 length: 16 amino acids. The CDR3 sequence: CASSLLAGGPSGELFF. In nucleotides, the CDR3 is TGTGCCAGCAGCCTACTAGCGGGAGGGCCATCCGGGGAGCTGTTTTTT.

V usage is TRBV6-5 and J usage is TRBJ1-2; D uncertain. Trimming pared 2 bases from V and 8 bases from J, leaving 12 bases between. Germline CDR1 MNHEY, CDR2 SVGAGI. The CDR3 runs 13 residues. The CDR3 reads CASSYDIGIGYTF. In DNA, the CDR3 is TGTGCCAGCAGTTACGATATCGGGATCGGCTACACCTTC.

The J gene is TRBJ2-5, the V gene TRBV11-2; 9 positions agree with TRBD2. V was pared by 5 bases and J by 5 bases, with 18 bases of the junction left unmatched. Germline CDR1 is SGHAT and CDR2 is FQNNGV. The length of the CDR3 is 18 residues. As DNA, the CDR3 is TGTGCCAGCAGCCCCACCGACGGGGCGGGGGGGCCCTTGGAGACCCAGTACTTC. It codes for CASSPTDGAGGPLETQYF.

This chain uses TRBV6-1 with TRBJ1-6; 8 bases fit TRBD1. The CDR3 covers 14 residues. Germline values: CDR1 MNHNS, CDR2 SASEGT. V dropped 4 bases and J dropped 4; count of bases not matched to a gene: 0. In DNA form, the CDR3 reads TGTGCCAGCAGTGGGGACAGGTATAATTCACCCCTCCACTTT. Translation gives CASSGDRYNSPLHF.

The CDR3 DNA sequence: TGCGCCAGCAGCTTTCTTAGGCCCCAGCATTTT. It is translated as CASSFLRPQHF. This sequence joins TRBV5-1 and TRBJ1-5; D gene unclear. Looked up from germline, CDR1 is SGHRS and CDR2 is YFSETQ. This CDR3 region has 11 residues. Trimming took 2 bases from V and 9 from J, leaving 6 bases between them.

This sequence joins TRBV10-3 and TRBJ1-5; the match to TRBD1 covers 9 bases. After removal of 7 bases from V and 1 base from J, the junction contained 5 bases not matched to a gene. CDR3 length: 15 residues. Germline values: CDR1 ENHRY, CDR2 SYGVKD. The DNA for the CDR3 is TGTGCCATCAAACAGGACAGGGGAAGCAATCAGCCCCAGCATTTT. Translating gives CAIKQDRGSNQPQHF.

In the case of this clonotype: A read error may produce the germline difference seen at one junction end. The V gene is TRBV24-1, the J gene TRBJ2-1; 10 nucleotides agree with TRBD2. The length of the CDR3 is 15 residues. Per germline, CDR1 KGHDR and CDR2 SFDVKD. This CDR3 reads CATSGASGRYNKQFF. In DNA form, the CDR3 reads TGTGCCACCAGTGGGGCTAGCGGGAGATACAATAAGCAGTTCTTC.

This chain connects TRBV5-1 to TRBJ2-5; 13 bases line up with TRBD2. Germline-derived CDR1 and CDR2 are SGHRS and YFSETQ. This CDR3 is 16 amino acids long. The V segment lost 3 bases and the J segment 1 base; nucleotides outside the gene matches: 3. The CDR3 region is CASSSGLAGTQETQYF. In DNA, the CDR3 is TGCGCCAGCAGCTCGGGACTAGCGGGGACCCAAGAGACCCAGTACTTC. Full variable domain (missing parts from reference TRBV5-1 and TRBJ2-5): KAGVTQTPRYLIKTRGQQVTLSCSPISGHRSVSWYQQTPGQGLQFLFEYFSETQRNKGNFPGRFSGRQFSNSRSEMNVSTLELGDSALYLCASSSGLAGTQETQYFGPGTRLLVL.

The V call is TRBV6-4, the J call TRBJ2-3; D gene ambiguous. V lost 3 bases and J lost 2, with 6 bases in between. The CDR3 runs 13 residues. CDR1 and CDR2 (germline): MRHNA, SNTAGT. CDR3 sequence: CASSEGFTDTQYF. The CDR3 bases are TGTGCCAGCAGTGAGGGCTTCACAGATACGCAGTATTTT.

The rearrangement links TRBV6-6 to TRBJ2-1; D is ambiguous. V was pared by 0 bases and J by 6 bases, with 3 bases between. The CDR3 runs to 12 residues. CDR1 is MNHNY, CDR2 SVGAGI, per germline (reference sequence). CDR3 nucleotide sequence: TGTGCCAGCAGTTACTCGTTCAATGAGCAGTTCTTC. This encodes CASSYSFNEQFF.

The V call is TRBV10-2, the J call TRBJ1-1; no firm D call. The CDR3 is made up of 14 amino acids. Trimming pared 6 bases from V and 0 bases from J, leaving 11 bases between. Germline-derived CDR1 and CDR2 are WSHSY and SAAADI. The CDR3 DNA is TGCGCCAGCAGCAAACAGCGCATGAACACTGAAGCTTTCTTT. Protein product: CASSKQRMNTEAFF.

The chain is built from TRBV5-1 and TRBJ2-6; TRBD1 agrees at 9 bases. This CDR3 has 18 residues. Unmatched junction bases numbered 10, after V lost 4 bases and J lost 2 bases. Germline CDR1 is SGHRS and CDR2 is YFSETQ. The CDR3 is CASSARDRDYTGANVLTF. The CDR3 coding sequence is TGCGCCAGCAGCGCCCGGGACAGGGATTATACTGGGGCCAACGTCCTGACTTTC.

This clonotype appeared a few times. The chain uses TRBV27 and TRBJ1-4; 7 bases fit TRBD1. Germline V gene lookup returns CDR1 MNHEY and CDR2 SMNVEV (reference sequence). The J segment lost 8 bases and the V segment lost 8 bases, leaving 8 bases of the junction unmatched. The CDR3 is 13 amino acids. The CDR3: CASGDRAHEKLFF. CDR3 sequence (DNA): TGTGCCAGCGGCGACAGGGCACACGAAAAACTGTTTTTT.

Many counts were recorded for this clonotype. The chain carries TRBV12-3 or TRBV12-4 and TRBJ1-1; D gene uncertain. The CDR3 sequence is 13 residues long. Trimming cost V 3 bases and J 1 base, with 6 bases left between them. The DNA for the CDR3 is TGTGCCAGCAGTTTTGGCGGGAACACTGAAGCTTTCTTT. Protein product: CASSFGGNTEAFF.